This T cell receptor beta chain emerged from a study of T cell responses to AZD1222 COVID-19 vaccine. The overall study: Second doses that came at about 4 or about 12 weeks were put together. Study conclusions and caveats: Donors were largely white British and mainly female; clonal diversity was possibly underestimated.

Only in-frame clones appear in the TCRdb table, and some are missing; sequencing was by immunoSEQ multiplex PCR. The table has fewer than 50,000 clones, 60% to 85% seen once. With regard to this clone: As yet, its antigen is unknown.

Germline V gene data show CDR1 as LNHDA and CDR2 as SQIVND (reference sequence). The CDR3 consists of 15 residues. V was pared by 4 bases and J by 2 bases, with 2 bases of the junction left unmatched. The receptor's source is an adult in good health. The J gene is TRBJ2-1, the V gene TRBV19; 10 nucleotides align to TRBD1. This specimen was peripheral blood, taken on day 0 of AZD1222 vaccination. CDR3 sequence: CASSRGQGPYNEQFF. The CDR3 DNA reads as TGTGCCAGTAGTAGGGGACAGGGGCCCTACAATGAGCAGTTCTTC.